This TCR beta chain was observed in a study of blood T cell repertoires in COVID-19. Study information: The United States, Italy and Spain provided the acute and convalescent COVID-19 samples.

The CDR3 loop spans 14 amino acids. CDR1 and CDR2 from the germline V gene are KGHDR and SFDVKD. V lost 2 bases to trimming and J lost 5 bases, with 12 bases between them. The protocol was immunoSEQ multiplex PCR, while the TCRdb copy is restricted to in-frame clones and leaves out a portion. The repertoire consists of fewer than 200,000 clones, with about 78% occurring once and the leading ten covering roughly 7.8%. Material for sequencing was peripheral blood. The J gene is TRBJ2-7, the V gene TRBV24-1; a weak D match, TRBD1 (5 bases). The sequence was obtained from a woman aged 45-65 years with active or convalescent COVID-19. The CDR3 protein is CATSDSARAHEQYF. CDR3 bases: TGTGCCACCAGTGATTCCGCCAGGGCCCACGAGCAGTACTTC.